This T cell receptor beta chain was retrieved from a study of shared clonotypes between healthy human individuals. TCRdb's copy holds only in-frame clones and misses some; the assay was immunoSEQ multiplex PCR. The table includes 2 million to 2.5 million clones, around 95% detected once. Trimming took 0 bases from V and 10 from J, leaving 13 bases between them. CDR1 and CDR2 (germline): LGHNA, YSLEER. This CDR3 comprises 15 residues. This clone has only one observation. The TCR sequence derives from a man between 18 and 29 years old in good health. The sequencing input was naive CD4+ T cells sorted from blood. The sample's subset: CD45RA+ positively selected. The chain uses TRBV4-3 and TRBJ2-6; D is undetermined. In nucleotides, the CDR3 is TGCGCCAGCAGCCAAGAAGTAAAGCCTATGAACGTCCTGACTTTC. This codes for CASSQEVKPMNVLTF.